Following are 27 T cell receptor beta chains from one sample sequenced in a study of OX40 agonist ivuxolimab in advanced cancers. Libraries were prepared by immunoSEQ multiplex PCR; TCRdb keeps only in-frame clonotypes and omits some of them. Of fewer than 16,000 clones listed, 70% to 75% are singletons. This specimen was CD4+ or CD8+ T cells sorted from blood, taken in a trial of the OX40 agonist ivuxolimab. The receptors originated from an adult with an advanced solid tumor such as melanoma, head and neck, liver or kidney cancer.

Many counts were recorded for this clone. This chain uses TRBV5-4 with TRBJ2-5; maybe TRBD2 (5 bases). The germline V and J ends were trimmed by 3 bases and 2 bases, with 8 bases remaining between them. The CDR3 is 13 amino acids. Germline-derived CDR1 and CDR2 are SGHNT and YYREEE (reference sequence). The CDR3 region is CASSSPGQETQYF. DNA of the CDR3: TGTGCCAGCAGCTCCCCGGGACAAGAGACCCAGTACTTC.

This clone turned up a few times. The chain links TRBV27 to TRBJ2-7; D perhaps matches TRBD1 (6 bases). CDR1 and CDR2 from the germline V gene are MNHEY and SMNVEV (reference sequence). Trimming cost V 5 bases and J 2 bases, with 16 bases left between them. The CDR3 runs to 15 residues. The CDR3 coding sequence is TGTGCCAGCAGTGAAACAGGGAATCCTACCTACGAGCAGTACTTC. Its protein is CASSETGNPTYEQYF.

This clone has only one observation. V and J are TRBV6-5 and TRBJ2-7, with D hard to call. Germline V CDR1 and CDR2: MNHEY, SVGAGI. The CDR3 extends over 15 amino acids. V gave up 2 bases and J gave up 0 bases, with 11 bases separating them. The CDR3 bases are TGTGCCAGCAGTTACGGCGGCCCGAGCTCCTACGAGCAGTACTTC. Protein: CASSYGGPSSYEQYF.

This chain connects TRBV23-1 to TRBJ1-5, with TRBD1 matching 9 bases. TRBV23-1 is given ORF status, its function remaining uncertain. V was pared by 0 bases and J by 5 bases, with 5 bases of the junction left unmatched. The CDR3 has 16 amino acids. CDR3 DNA sequence: TGCGCCAGCAGTCAATCACGGGACAGGGTGTATCAGCCCCAGCATTTT. This encodes CASSQSRDRVYQPQHF.

This clone was seen at least ten times. This chain uses TRBV4-1 with TRBJ2-5, with a tentative D call TRBD1 (6 bases). V lost 0 bases and J lost 0, with 14 bases in between. The V gene's germline CDR1 is MGHRA and CDR2 YSYEKL. CDR3 length equals 17 residues. CDR3 residues: CASSQDVTGMYQETQYF. CDR3 sequence (DNA): TGCGCCAGCAGCCAAGATGTCACAGGGATGTACCAAGAGACCCAGTACTTC.

This clone was recorded only once. The chain couples TRBV7-9 to TRBJ1-1; possible D gene TRBD1, 6 bases. Germline assignment: CDR1 SEHNR and CDR2 FQNEAQ (reference sequence). This CDR3 is built from 13 residues. With 1 base removed from V and 10 bases from J, the gap between germline ends came to 13 bases. CDR3 amino acids: CASSLDFSGAAFF. DNA for the CDR3: TGTGCCAGCAGCTTAGATTTCTCAGGGGCAGCTTTCTTT.

This chain connects TRBV15 to TRBJ2-7; the match to TRBD1 covers 7 bases. The CDR3 is made up of 14 amino acids. Germline V gene data show CDR1 as LNHNV and CDR2 as YYDKDF (reference sequence). Germline trimming cut 4 bases from V and 1 base from J; bases unmatched to any gene: 4. CDR3 sequence: CATSIDRVSYEQYF. CDR3 DNA sequence: TGTGCCACCAGCATTGACAGGGTTTCCTACGAGCAGTACTTC.

This clone was detected only a few times. The rearrangement links TRBV6-1 to TRBJ1-2, with a weak D call TRBD1 (5 bases). Trimming cost V 4 bases and J 8 bases, with 5 bases left between them. The CDR3 runs 10 residues. Germline V gives CDR1 MNHNS, CDR2 SASEGT. CDR3 nucleotide sequence: TGTGCCAGCAGTGCAGGGGGCTACACCTTC. As protein: CASSAGGYTF.

This clone has more than one count but fewer than ten. The genes are TRBV2 and TRBJ2-1, with TRBD2 matching over 8 bases. In germline, CDR1 is SNHLY, CDR2 FYNNEI. The CDR3 loop spans 15 amino acids. V was pared by 7 bases and J by 4 bases, with 9 bases of the junction left unmatched. CDR3 residues: CASKPLAGRYNEQFF. DNA for the CDR3: TGTGCCAGCAAGCCCTTAGCGGGACGATACAATGAGCAGTTCTTC.

Many counts were recorded for this clone. The rearrangement joins TRBV4-1 to TRBJ2-1; D is unresolved. The V end lost 2 bases, the J end lost 0 bases, and 2 bases lay between the germline ends. This CDR3 region has 13 residues. Germline-derived CDR1 and CDR2 are MGHRA and YSYEKL. The CDR3 loop is CASSQNSYNEQFF. As DNA, the CDR3 is TGCGCCAGCAGCCAAAACTCCTACAATGAGCAGTTCTTC.

This chain uses TRBV28 with TRBJ2-7; no definite D call. From germline, CDR1 is MDHEN and CDR2 SYDVKM. V lost 6 bases and J 2 bases, leaving 14 bases between the germline ends. The CDR3 is 14 residues long. The CDR3 DNA sequence: TGTGCCAGCAGGTTTAGCTTAGCTGCCTACGAGCAGTACTTC. Its protein is CASRFSLAAYEQYF.

This chain links TRBV7-6 with TRBJ2-7; TRBD1 aligns across 7 bases. This CDR3 has 14 amino acids. CDR1 is SGHVS and CDR2 is FNYEAQ in the germline V gene. With 5 bases clipped from V and 2 bases from J, the junction kept 6 bases outside the gene matches. The DNA of the CDR3 is TGTGCCAGCAGCATAGGGGACAGAACCTACGAGCAGTACTTC. Its translation: CASSIGDRTYEQYF.

J is TRBJ2-7 and V is TRBV6-6, with D perhaps TRBD1 (7 bases). The CDR3 spans 11 residues. V lost 5 bases, J lost 6 bases, and 8 bases lay in between. Germline-derived CDR1 and CDR2 are MNHNY and SVGAGI (reference sequence). The CDR3 reads CASSQGGEQYF. CDR3 DNA sequence: TGTGCCAGCAGTCAGGGGGGCGAGCAGTACTTC.

This clone appeared a few times. This chain uses TRBV19 with TRBJ2-7; 8 nucleotides agree with TRBD2. This CDR3 comprises 14 residues. V lost 5 bases and J lost 2; bases outside the gene matches: 5. In germline, CDR1 is LNHDA, CDR2 SQIVND (reference sequence). The CDR3 loop reads CASSFRTSTYEQYF. CDR3 sequence (DNA): TGTGCCAGTAGTTTCAGGACTAGCACCTACGAGCAGTACTTC.

This clone is medium-sized (0.01 to 0.1%) in the sample. The chain carries TRBV4-1 and TRBJ1-1; no definite D call. CDR3 length: 12 residues. Germline V CDR1 and CDR2: MGHRA, YSYEKL. The V end was cut by 1 base, the J end by 6 bases, with 6 bases between. The CDR3 DNA is TGCGCCAGCAGCCAAGGAGGGTCTGAAGCTTTCTTT. Translating gives CASSQGGSEAFF.

This chain uses TRBV6-1 with TRBJ1-2; 8 bases fit TRBD1. Germline lookup yields CDR1 MNHNS and CDR2 SASEGT. CDR3 length equals 15 residues. V lost 6 bases and J lost 0; bases outside the gene matches: 6. The CDR3 DNA reads as TGTGCCAGCAGGGACAGGGAGGCCTCTAACTATGGCTACACCTTC. Its translation is CASRDREASNYGYTF.

This rearrangement joins TRBV7-3 to TRBJ2-6; D is undetermined. The CDR3 is 15 amino acids. The V gene lost 6 bases and the J gene lost 4 bases, with 13 bases spanning the gap. Germline V gene lookup returns CDR1 SGHTA and CDR2 FQGTGA. The chain's CDR3 is CASSTHGSGANVLTF. The CDR3 nucleotides are TGTGCCAGCAGTACCCACGGATCCGGGGCCAACGTCCTGACTTTC.

This clone was counted a few times. The chain links TRBV4-1 to TRBJ2-1, with D maybe TRBD2 (6 bases). The V and J ends lost 4 bases and 0 bases respectively, with 13 bases between them. Germline loops: CDR1 MGHRA, CDR2 YSYEKL. The CDR3 loop spans 16 amino acids. CDR3 residues: CASSPGATSSYNEQFF. In DNA form, the CDR3 reads TGCGCCAGCAGCCCCGGAGCGACTAGCTCCTACAATGAGCAGTTCTTC.

There are a few counts of this clone. This chain joins TRBV28 and TRBJ2-5; the D gene is possibly TRBD1 (6 bases). Trimming removed 8 bases from V and 2 bases from J, with 9 bases in between. CDR1 is MDHEN and CDR2 is SYDVKM in the germline V gene. This CDR3 is 12 amino acids long. CDR3 DNA: TGTGCCAGCGGACAGACGCAAGAGACCCAGTACTTC. Amino acids: CASGQTQETQYF.

V is TRBV9 and J is TRBJ2-2; maybe TRBD2 (6 bases). The CDR3 totals 18 residues. V dropped 0 bases and J dropped 5 bases, with 20 bases sitting between them. CDR1 and CDR2 (germline): SGDLS, YYNGEE. CDR3 region: CASSVVPGGIPPTGELFF. CDR3 DNA: TGTGCCAGCAGCGTAGTACCGGGCGGGATACCACCGACCGGGGAGCTGTTTTTT. Full variable domain (outside the CDR3, taken from reference TRBV9 and TRBJ2-2): DSGVTQTPKHLITATGQRVTLRCSPRSGDLSVYWYQQSLDQGLQFLIQYYNGEERAKGNILERFSAQQFPDLHSELNLSSLELGDSALYFCASSVVPGGIPPTGELFFGEGSRLTVL.

This sequence joins TRBV27 and TRBJ2-1; D ambiguous. CDR1 MNHEY and CDR2 SMNVEV come from the germline V gene (reference sequence). Trimming cost V 2 bases and J 7 bases, with 15 bases left between them. This CDR3 region has 15 residues. CDR3 in amino acids: CASSLDLGNQNEQFF. DNA for the CDR3: TGTGCCAGCAGTTTAGATTTAGGTAATCAGAATGAGCAGTTCTTC.

This clone is deemed medium-sized (0.01 to 0.1%). This chain links TRBV9 with TRBJ2-3; no reliable D call. Trimming removed 4 bases from V and 4 bases from J, with 10 bases in between. The length of the CDR3 is 13 residues. Germline V gene lookup returns CDR1 SGDLS and CDR2 YYNGEE. This CDR3 is CASSSVPADTQYF. In DNA form, the CDR3 reads TGTGCCAGCAGCAGTGTCCCGGCAGATACGCAGTATTTT.

This clone was seen a few times. The rearrangement uses TRBV28 and TRBJ1-5; tentatively, D is TRBD1 (5 bases). The ends were cut back, 10 bases at V and 0 bases at J, with 13 bases in the middle. The CDR3 extends over 14 amino acids. Germline V gene data show CDR1 as MDHEN and CDR2 as SYDVKM. The CDR3 spells CATGGGGSNQPQHF. CDR3 nucleotide sequence: TGTGCCACCGGCGGGGGAGGTAGCAATCAGCCCCAGCATTTT.

The V and J genes are TRBV7-9 and TRBJ2-7; 11 bases fit TRBD2. V was clipped by 5 bases and J by 5 bases; unmatched bases: 20. The CDR3 is made up of 19 amino acids. From germline, CDR1 is SEHNR and CDR2 FQNEAQ (reference sequence). CDR3 nucleotides: TGTGCCAGCAGCCCCGTCGGGGGAACTAGCGGGAGCACATCGGACGAGCAGTACTTC. Translating it yields CASSPVGGTSGSTSDEQYF.

The rearrangement links TRBV10-1 to TRBJ2-3; D is undetermined. The CDR3 totals 12 residues. Germline CDR1 and CDR2: WNHNN and SYGVQD (reference sequence). The V end lost 10 bases, the J end lost 5 bases, and 13 bases lay between the germline ends. DNA of the CDR3: TGCGCCATCCCCGGACCCCGAGATACGCAGTATTTT. Amino acids: CAIPGPRDTQYF.

In its sample, this clone was seen a few times. The chain couples TRBV11-3 to TRBJ2-3; the D is unclear. CDR1 SGHNT and CDR2 YENEEA come from the germline V gene. Deletions cut 1 base from V and 3 bases from J, with 5 bases between. The CDR3 sequence is 13 residues long. This CDR3 reads CASSLGLTDTQYF. In nucleotides, the CDR3 is TGTGCCAGCAGCTTAGGCCTAACAGATACGCAGTATTTT.

This clone occurred once. This could be a read error, since a much larger clone is one nucleotide away. V is TRBV2 and J is TRBJ1-5; tentatively, D is TRBD1 (6 bases). Germline V gene lookup returns CDR1 SNHLY and CDR2 FYNNEI. The CDR3 length is 15 residues. The CDR3 coding sequence is TGTGCCAGCAATGAAGCGGGGGGCGCTTATCAGCCCCAGCATTTT. Translated: CASNEAGGAYQPQHF.